This T cell receptor (beta chain) originates from a study of T-cell reconstitution after alpha-beta-depleted transplantation in children. It was with unique molecular identifiers that the TCRbeta library was prepared. Using its own MiXCR run on the PCR reads, TCRdb lists one record per CDR3 protein. In the table there are about 900,000 distinct CDR3 sequences, roughly 29% of which are singletons. This CDR3 has 13 residues. Germline CDR1 DFQATT, CDR2 SNEGSKA (reference sequence). Trimming took 2 bases from V and 8 from J; bases not matched to a gene: 5. This chain links TRBV20-1 with TRBJ1-4; TRBD1 agrees at 7 bases. The TCR originated in a boy under two years old who had a stem cell transplant for SCID, so the T cells may come from the graft donor. The sample consisted of PBMCs, mostly from graft donor cells, taken 360 days after TCRalphabeta/CD19-depleted stem cell transplant. The CDR3 DNA reads TGCAGTGCTAGATTTAGGGGGCGAGAAAAACTGTTTTTT. This codes for CSARFRGREKLFF.